This T cell receptor beta chain was captured by sequencing in a study of T cells after yellow fever vaccination. TCRdb re-called the 5' RACE reads through MiXCR, storing one row per CDR3 protein. The table includes about 550,000 distinct CDR3 sequences, 15% to 20% detected once. From germline, CDR1 is SGHTA and CDR2 FQGNSA. V was clipped by 5 bases and J by 4 bases, with 17 bases between them. The CDR3 is made up of 16 amino acids. The receptor's source is a man in his thirties or forties who received the YFV17D yellow fever vaccine. V and J are TRBV7-2 and TRBJ2-2; maybe TRBD2 (6 bases). The sample consisted of PBMCs, taken 15 days after the yellow fever booster vaccination. CDR3 nucleotide sequence: TGTGCCAGCAGCCTGGCGGGGCTAGTCGGCACCGGGGAGCTGTTTTTT. Translation: CASSLAGLVGTGELFF.